These T cell receptor beta chains were read from a single sample in a study of CD8 T cells in ankylosing spondylitis. A single record per CDR3 protein comes from TCRdb applying MiXCR to the 5' RACE reads. This table holds under 950,000 distinct CDR3 sequences, roughly 20% found once. The sample consisted of blood, either unsorted or a sorted T cell fraction (not recorded which). These receptors all come from a male donor with ankylosing spondylitis. CDR3s include the opening cysteine and the closing phenylalanine or tryptophan. D genes are given only for firm matches. Clone size is stated in some rows and not others, as once, few, many or a class when expanded.

CDR3nt: TGTGCCAGCAAGCTAGCGGGGGCCCCCTCAGAGTCTGGGGCCAACGTCCTGACTTTC
CDR3aa: CASKLAGAPSESGANVLTF
len: 19
j_gene: TRBJ2-6
v_gene: TRBV12-3/TRBV12-4
d_gene: TRBD2
abundance: NA

CDR3nt: TGTGCCAGCAGCTTAGATCTAGCGGCCAACAATGAGCAGTTCTTC
CDR3aa: CASSLDLAANNEQFF
len: 15
j_gene: TRBJ2-1
v_gene: TRBV7-2
d_gene: TRBD2
abundance: NA

CDR3nt: TGCAGTGCTAGACCGGAGCACTCCTACGAGCAGTACTTC
CDR3aa: CSARPEHSYEQYF
len: 13
j_gene: TRBJ2-7
v_gene: TRBV20-1
d_gene: NA
abundance: NA

CDR3nt: TGTGCCAGCAGTCCCGCAGGGTTGAGTAATCAGCCCCAGCATTTT
CDR3aa: CASSPAGLSNQPQHF
len: 15
j_gene: TRBJ1-5
v_gene: TRBV12-3/TRBV12-4
d_gene: NA
abundance: NA

CDR3nt: TGTGCCAGCAGCATACGGACAGGTGAAGCTTTCTTT
CDR3aa: CASSIRTGEAFF
len: 12
j_gene: TRBJ1-1
v_gene: TRBV7-8
d_gene: TRBD1
abundance: NA

CDR3nt: TGCAGCGTCAGGACAGGGGGCCCCGAAGCTTTCTTT
CDR3aa: CSVRTGGPEAFF
len: 12
j_gene: TRBJ1-1
v_gene: TRBV29-1
d_gene: TRBD1
abundance: NA

CDR3nt: TGTGCCAGCAGCCCAGGTAGCGGGGGGGCCTCCTACAATGAGCAGTTCTTC
CDR3aa: CASSPGSGGASYNEQFF
len: 17
j_gene: TRBJ2-1
v_gene: TRBV11-2
d_gene: TRBD2
abundance: NA

CDR3nt: TGTGCCAGCAGTTTGGAGAACACCATATATTTT
CDR3aa: CASSLENTIYF
len: 11
j_gene: TRBJ1-3
v_gene: TRBV7-9
d_gene: NA
abundance: many

CDR3nt: TGTGCCTGGAGTGTAGGCGTAGCGAACATTCAGTACTTC
CDR3aa: CAWSVGVANIQYF
len: 13
j_gene: TRBJ2-4
v_gene: TRBV30
d_gene: NA
abundance: NA

CDR3nt: TGTGCCAGCAGCCAATTAACAGGGGGGCAAGAGACCCAGTACTTC
CDR3aa: CASSQLTGGQETQYF
len: 15
j_gene: TRBJ2-5
v_gene: TRBV3-1
d_gene: TRBD1
abundance: many